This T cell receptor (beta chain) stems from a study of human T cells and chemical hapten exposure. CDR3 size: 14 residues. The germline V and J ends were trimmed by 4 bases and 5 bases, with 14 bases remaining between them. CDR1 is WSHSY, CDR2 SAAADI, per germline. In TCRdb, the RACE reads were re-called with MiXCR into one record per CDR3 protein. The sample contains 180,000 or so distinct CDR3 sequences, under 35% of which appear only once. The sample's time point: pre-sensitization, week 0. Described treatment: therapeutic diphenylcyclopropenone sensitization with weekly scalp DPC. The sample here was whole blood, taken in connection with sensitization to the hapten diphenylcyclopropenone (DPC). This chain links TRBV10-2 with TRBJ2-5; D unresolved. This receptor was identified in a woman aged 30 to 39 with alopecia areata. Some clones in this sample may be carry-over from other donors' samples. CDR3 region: CASSAGPVTETQYF. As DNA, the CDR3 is TGCGCCAGCAGTGCCGGACCGGTAACGGAGACCCAGTACTTC.